A selection of T cell receptor beta chains follows, all from one sample in a study of CD8+CD57+ T cells in acquired aplastic anemia. TCRdb ran MiXCR on the reads and lists one entry per CDR3 protein. The table lists some 190,000 distinct CDR3 sequences, 46% of them singletons, with around 2.7% in the top ten. The sample taken for sequencing was sorted CD4+, CD8+, or CD8+CD57+ T cells (not recorded which) from PBMCs. The source is a human donor in good health. Both conserved end residues are part of each CDR3.

J gene: TRBJ2-1
V gene: TRBV29-1
CDR3 protein: CSVTGTGGNNEQFF

J gene: TRBJ1-6
V gene: TRBV6-1
CDR3 protein: CASWDGVSSYNSPLHF

J gene: TRBJ1-3
V gene: TRBV2
CDR3 protein: CAVNPSGNTIYF

J gene: TRBJ2-2
V gene: TRBV10-1
CDR3 protein: CASSEVTGSRGELFF

J gene: TRBJ1-4
V gene: TRBV5-1
CDR3 protein: CASSAGTNEKLFF

J gene: TRBJ2-1
V gene: TRBV15
CDR3 protein: CATSRVPGLAAANEQFF

J gene: TRBJ2-5
V gene: TRBV10-3
CDR3 protein: CAISDSASQETQYF

J gene: TRBJ2-7
V gene: TRBV7-2
CDR3 protein: CASSLDNYEQYF

J gene: TRBJ2-6
V gene: TRBV19
CDR3 protein: CASSNQGYGSGANVLTF

J gene: TRBJ2-3
V gene: TRBV4-2
CDR3 protein: CASSPRQGRTSTDTQYF

J gene: TRBJ2-5
V gene: TRBV11-2
CDR3 protein: CASSLVGRVETETQYF

J gene: TRBJ1-6
V gene: TRBV19
CDR3 protein: CASSNLGRGNSPLHF

J gene: TRBJ1-3
V gene: TRBV20-1
CDR3 protein: CSARRTGTGNTIYF

J gene: TRBJ2-5
V gene: TRBV20-1
CDR3 protein: CSARDPEDRKETQYF

J gene: TRBJ2-3
V gene: TRBV11-2
CDR3 protein: CASSLESGRGTDTQYF

J gene: TRBJ1-1
V gene: TRBV10-3
CDR3 protein: CAISGSGGGNTEAFF

J gene: TRBJ2-1
V gene: TRBV29-1
CDR3 protein: CSVAYSYNEQFF

J gene: TRBJ2-7
V gene: TRBV6-1
CDR3 protein: CASRIITSGRSYEQYF

J gene: TRBJ1-2
V gene: TRBV20-1
CDR3 protein: CSAALSGGTIGYTF

J gene: TRBJ1-5
V gene: TRBV12-3/TRBV12-4
CDR3 protein: CASSLTGGGQPQHF

J gene: TRBJ2-2
V gene: TRBV7-3
CDR3 protein: CASSYAGGANTGELFF

J gene: TRBJ1-1
V gene: TRBV24-1
CDR3 protein: CATSHRERDTEAFF

J gene: TRBJ1-4
V gene: TRBV12-3/TRBV12-4
CDR3 protein: CASSLAPATNEKLFF

J gene: TRBJ1-6
V gene: TRBV19
CDR3 protein: CASSSFPGPGGTPLHF

J gene: TRBJ2-6
V gene: TRBV24-1
CDR3 protein: CATSDASSGANVLTF

J gene: TRBJ1-2
V gene: TRBV9
CDR3 protein: CASSVAGGGYGYTF

J gene: TRBJ1-2
V gene: TRBV6-1
CDR3 protein: CASRAGGINYGYTF

J gene: TRBJ1-1
V gene: TRBV10-3
CDR3 protein: CAIGGRTDEAFF

J gene: TRBJ1-2
V gene: TRBV7-9
CDR3 protein: CASSLRGGGLGF

J gene: TRBJ2-6
V gene: TRBV10-3
CDR3 protein: CAATGSVWVLLSGANVLTF

J gene: TRBJ1-1
V gene: TRBV5-4
CDR3 protein: CASSFTGDDTEAFF

J gene: TRBJ2-7
V gene: TRBV28
CDR3 protein: CASSATSGSSYEQYF

J gene: TRBJ2-1
V gene: TRBV12-3/TRBV12-4
CDR3 protein: CASSTPGQGKNEQFF

J gene: TRBJ2-3
V gene: TRBV10-2
CDR3 protein: CASRGTSGGTDTQYF

J gene: TRBJ2-3
V gene: TRBV12-3/TRBV12-4
CDR3 protein: CASSVAGGPTDTQYF

J gene: TRBJ2-1
V gene: TRBV9
CDR3 protein: CASSRLAGGGSSYNEQFF

J gene: TRBJ1-1
V gene: TRBV10-3
CDR3 protein: CAISKGGNTEAFF

J gene: TRBJ2-7
V gene: TRBV19
CDR3 protein: CASRSAGTGGYEQYF

J gene: TRBJ2-3
V gene: TRBV5-1
CDR3 protein: CASSPELAGSTDTQYF

J gene: TRBJ2-7
V gene: TRBV20-1
CDR3 protein: CSARDYTGTTYEQYF

J gene: TRBJ2-7
V gene: TRBV10-1
CDR3 protein: CASSESGSYEQYF

J gene: TRBJ2-6
V gene: TRBV5-1
CDR3 protein: CASSFGQGNSGANVLTF

J gene: TRBJ1-4
V gene: TRBV19
CDR3 protein: CASSLRGMVGEKLFF

J gene: TRBJ2-1
V gene: TRBV5-6
CDR3 protein: CASSPGTSNEQFF

J gene: TRBJ1-6
V gene: TRBV7-6
CDR3 protein: CASSPTDSSYNSPLHF

J gene: TRBJ2-3
V gene: TRBV10-3
CDR3 protein: CAISARLAGGLADTQYF

J gene: TRBJ2-7
V gene: TRBV15
CDR3 protein: CATSRDQGQVYEQYF